These 13 T cell receptor beta chains came from one sample sequenced in a study of T cell repertoires in aging, cancer and after chemotherapy. TCR beta rearrangements were amplified from peripheral blood genomic DNA. A mixed TRB-A/B primer pool amplified rearranged TRB by multiplex touch-down PCR. TCRdb analysed the multiplex PCR reads with MiXCR anew, one entry per CDR3 protein. The table has about 3,000 distinct CDR3 sequences, about 42% seen once. Sequences were obtained from blood. These receptors were obtained from a human donor with a solid tumor.

V gene TRBV7-9 combines with J gene TRBJ2-1; D is unclear. CDR1 SEHNR and CDR2 FQNEAQ come from the germline V gene (reference sequence). With 2 bases removed from V and 4 bases from J, the gap between germline ends came to 12 bases. The CDR3 covers 15 residues. CDR3 in amino acids: CASSLRPDSYNEQFF. CDR3 coding DNA: TGTGCCAGCAGCTTACGCCCGGATTCATACAATGAGCAGTTCTTC.

This clonotype was found a few times. V usage is TRBV9 and J usage is TRBJ2-5; D is possibly TRBD2 (6 bases). Germline assignment: CDR1 SGDLS and CDR2 YYNGEE. The CDR3 is 14 residues long. V shed 4 bases and J shed 2 bases, with 12 bases lying between them. CDR3 nucleotide sequence: TGTGCCAGCAGCCCACGAGGAGGGCAAGAGACCCAGTACTTC. This sequence encodes CASSPRGGQETQYF.

V is TRBV12-3 or TRBV12-4 and J is TRBJ1-5; D call uncertain. The CDR3 contains 14 residues. The germline V and J ends were trimmed by 0 bases and 8 bases, with 11 bases remaining between them. The CDR3 coding sequence is TGTGCCAGCAGTTTAGCGAGGGCCAGTAAGCCCCAGCATTTT. As protein: CASSLARASKPQHF.

V and J are TRBV28 and TRBJ2-6; D is unresolved. Germline V CDR1 and CDR2: MDHEN, SYDVKM. The CDR3 extends over 16 amino acids. The ends were cut back, 5 bases at V and 5 bases at J, with 16 bases in the middle. The CDR3 nucleotides are TGTGCCAGCAGTCTTGACCCCGGGTCTAGGGCCAACGTCCTGACTTTC. Translation: CASSLDPGSRANVLTF.

The V and J genes are TRBV27 and TRBJ1-1; D ambiguous. The CDR3 totals 11 residues. The germline CDR1 and CDR2 sequences are MNHEY and SMNVEV (reference sequence). V dropped 7 bases and J dropped 7 bases, with 10 bases sitting between them. CDR3 sequence: CASTYGFEAFF. The CDR3 nucleotides read TGTGCCAGCACCTACGGCTTTGAAGCTTTCTTT.

The J gene is TRBJ2-3, the V gene TRBV6-5; D is ambiguous. The CDR3 consists of 12 residues. Germline V lookup: CDR1 MNHEY, CDR2 SVGAGI. The germline V and J ends were trimmed by 5 bases and 5 bases, with 8 bases remaining between them. DNA for the CDR3: TGTGCCAGCAGTCTAGATCAAGATACGCAGTATTTT. Encoded protein: CASSLDQDTQYF.

The table lists this clonotype with a count of one. The V gene is TRBV20-1, the J gene TRBJ2-1; no reliable D call. The V gene's germline CDR1 is DFQATT and CDR2 SNEGSKA (reference sequence). V was pared by 1 base and J by 0 bases, with 13 bases between. This CDR3 is built from 16 residues. The CDR3 region is CSARGFVLSSYNEQFF. Here the CDR3 DNA reads TGCAGTGCTAGAGGGTTCGTCCTCAGCTCCTACAATGAGCAGTTCTTC.

V and J are TRBV30 and TRBJ1-2; D uncertain. The CDR3 loop spans 13 amino acids. The ends were cut back, 3 bases at V and 8 bases at J, with 16 bases in the middle. Germline loops: CDR1 GTSNPN, CDR2 SVGIG (reference sequence). The CDR3 DNA is TGTGCCTGGAGAGCCCCCGGAACGGGAGGCTACACCTTC. Translating gives CAWRAPGTGGYTF.

This clonotype came up a few times. CDR3 sequence reads: CASSFLAGGYEQYF. The CDR3 coding sequence is TGTGCCAGCAGTTTTCTAGCGGGGGGCTACGAGCAGTACTTC. The chain is built from TRBV12-3 or TRBV12-4 and TRBJ2-7; 11 bases fit TRBD2. Trimming removed 3 bases from V and 3 bases from J; junction bases left unmatched: 1. The CDR3 totals 14 residues.

J is TRBJ2-1 and V is TRBV7-2; D not resolved. Germline V gene sequence: CDR1 SGHTA, CDR2 FQGNSA. The V end was cut by 7 bases, the J end by 5 bases, with 18 bases between. This CDR3 has 15 amino acids. The CDR3 protein is CASTKNDRAHNEQFF. The DNA for the CDR3 is TGTGCCAGCACCAAGAACGACCGCGCGCACAATGAGCAGTTCTTC.

The rearrangement uses TRBV7-9 and TRBJ1-2; the match to TRBD1 covers 8 bases. J lost 6 bases, V lost 2 bases, and 5 bases had no gene match. The length of the CDR3 is 14 residues. Per the germline V gene, CDR1 is SEHNR and CDR2 is FQNEAQ (reference sequence). For the CDR3, the DNA is TGTGCCAGCAGCTTAATGGACAGGGTGGATGGCTACACCTTC. It codes for CASSLMDRVDGYTF.

The CDR3 DNA sequence: TGTGCCAGTAGTGCGGAGGGCCGACTCTACGAGCAGTACTTC. Residues: CASSAEGRLYEQYF. V gene TRBV19 combines with J gene TRBJ2-7, with D possibly being TRBD2 (6 bases). CDR1 is LNHDA and CDR2 is SQIVND in the germline V gene (reference sequence). The CDR3 loop spans 14 amino acids. Trimming left V 5 bases short and J 3 bases short, with 14 bases between.

The rearrangement uses TRBV6-5 and TRBJ1-2, with unresolved D. Trimming stripped 6 bases from V and 7 bases from J, with 21 bases between. The CDR3 runs to 15 residues. Germline CDR1 MNHEY, CDR2 SVGAGI. The CDR3 sequence is CASRGFGVGKGGYTF. The CDR3 nucleotides read TGTGCCAGCAGAGGTTTTGGGGTCGGGAAAGGTGGCTACACCTTC.